Sequencing of this TCR beta chain was carried out in a study of TIL therapy for anti-PD-1-resistant metastatic lung cancer. Study details: Median tumor PD-L1 proportion score was roughly 5.5%.

This CDR3 region has 15 residues. Germline assignment: CDR1 LNHNV and CDR2 YYDKDF (reference sequence). Losses at the gene ends were 1 base for V and 2 bases for J; bases not matched to a gene: 5. Time point reported: pre-treatment sample, taken before nivolumab and TIL therapy. The libraries were made with immunoSEQ v3. Assay: immunoSEQ multiplex PCR; the TCRdb copy retains only in-frame clones and omits some. Of about 16,000 clones in the sample, 65% to 75% were seen once. This TCR derives from a person between 25 and 80 years old with non-small cell lung cancer. The chain carries TRBV15 and TRBJ2-7; 7 bases match TRBD2. The specimen was blood, collected at baseline. Here the CDR3 DNA reads TGTGCCACCAGCAGAGGTCTCGCGGGGGCCTACGAGCAGTACTTC. Its protein is CATSRGLAGAYEQYF.